The rows below give T cell receptor beta chains drawn from one sample of a study of blood T cell repertoires in COVID-19. Produced via immunoSEQ multiplex PCR; TCRdb's table is partial and in-frame only. The sample shows 60,000 to 80,000 clones, about 85% of them seen only once. Input material: peripheral blood. The receptor source for this set is a man aged 50-59 years with COVID-19, enrolled during active disease. Each CDR3 is given with its conserved first and last residue. The D gene is left open where the match is weak. Where a row states a size, it is once, few, many or the class of an expanded clone; other rows omit it.

clone_size	v_call	j_call	d_call	cdr3_nt	cdr3_aa
-	TRBV11-3	TRBJ2-3	TRBD2	TGTGCCAGCAGCTTAACGCGGGAGGGGGGTACGCAGTATTTT	CASSLTREGGTQYF
-	TRBV10-3	TRBJ1-4	TRBD1	TGTGCCATCAGTAGGTCAGGGGGAGGCGAAAAACTGTTTTTT	CAISRSGGGEKLFF
-	TRBV2	TRBJ2-7	TRBD2	TGTGCCAGCACCCTAGCGGGAGGCTACGAGCAGTACTTC	CASTLAGGYEQYF
once	TRBV28	TRBJ2-2	-	TGTGCCAGCAGTTTAAGCCTGGGGATTGGAGGCACCGGGGAGCTGTTTTTT	CASSLSLGIGGTGELFF
-	TRBV19	TRBJ2-7	TRBD2	TGTGCCACTAGACTAGCGGGAGGGAACTACGAGCAGTACTTC	CATRLAGGNYEQYF
-	TRBV28	TRBJ2-7	TRBD2	TGTGCCAGCAGTTTAGACCTTATAGCGGGAAACTACGAGCAGTACTTC	CASSLDLIAGNYEQYF
-	TRBV7-8	TRBJ2-2	TRBD2	TGTGCCAGCAGCTTAAGGCGGGAGATCGGGACCGGGGAGCTGTTTTTT	CASSLRREIGTGELFF
-	TRBV19	TRBJ2-3	TRBD2	TGTGCCAGTAGCCGGGAGGCCACAGATACGCAGTATTTT	CASSREATDTQYF
-	TRBV5-1	TRBJ2-1	-	TGCGCCAGCAGCTTGGGAGGGTTTGCCAATGAGCAGTTCTTC	CASSLGGFANEQFF
-	TRBV3-1/TRBV3-2	TRBJ1-1	-	TGTGCCAGCAGCCCGCGGTCCCTGAGCACTGAAGCTTTCTTT	CASSPRSLSTEAFF
-	TRBV6-5	TRBJ2-7	-	TGTGCCAGCAGTTACATGGGGCCTTCAGGATACGAGCAGTACTTC	CASSYMGPSGYEQYF
-	TRBV18	TRBJ2-2	TRBD2	TGTGCCAGCTCACCACAACTAGCGGTTAACACCGGGGAGCTGTTTTTT	CASSPQLAVNTGELFF
once	TRBV18	TRBJ2-1	TRBD2	TGTGCCAGCTCACCCCTAGCGGGGCCAAATGAGCAGTTCTTC	CASSPLAGPNEQFF
-	TRBV6-2/TRBV6-3	TRBJ1-2	TRBD1	TGTGCCAGCAGTGAGGACAGGGTTGGTTACACCTTC	CASSEDRVGYTF
few	TRBV2	TRBJ1-1	-	TGTGCCAGCAGGGAACAGGGATTGTACACTGAAGCTTTCTTT	CASREQGLYTEAFF
-	TRBV7-2	TRBJ2-7	TRBD2	TGTGCCAGCAGCTTAGAACTAGCGGGTCAGCAGTACTTC	CASSLELAGQQYF
-	TRBV6-1	TRBJ1-2	-	TGTGCCAGCAGTGACCTCGGACAGCCCAACTATGGCTACACCTTC	CASSDLGQPNYGYTF
few	TRBV30	TRBJ1-1	TRBD1	TGTGCCTGGAGTGGGGACAGGGGTGTCACTGAAGCTTTCTTT	CAWSGDRGVTEAFF
many	TRBV4-2	TRBJ1-5	-	TGTGCCAGCAGCCAAGCGGGAGGGGACAATCAGCCCCAGCATTTT	CASSQAGGDNQPQHF
few	TRBV5-1	TRBJ2-5	-	TGCGCCAGCAGCCCTGGGGGCAGGGAAGAGACCCAGTACTTC	CASSPGGREETQYF
-	TRBV11-2	TRBJ2-2	-	TGTGCCAGCAGCTTGGGGGGTAACGGGGAGCTGTTTTTT	CASSLGGNGELFF
-	TRBV3-1/TRBV3-2	TRBJ1-1	-	TGTGCCAGCAGCCCCACAGGGAGCACTGAAGCTTTCTTT	CASSPTGSTEAFF
once	TRBV14	TRBJ2-7	-	TGTGCCAGCAGCCATTCGGGGACTTGGTACGAGCAGTACTTC	CASSHSGTWYEQYF
-	TRBV28	TRBJ2-1	-	TGTGCCAGCAGTTCTAACAGGGCCGATGAGCAGTTCTTC	CASSSNRADEQFF
-	TRBV28	TRBJ2-2	TRBD2	TGTGCCAGCAGTGAGATAGCGGGATCGAACACCGGGGAGCTGTTTTTT	CASSEIAGSNTGELFF
once	TRBV28	TRBJ2-7	TRBD2	TGTGCCAGCACCGAACTAGCGGGAGGAATCTACGAGCAGTACTTC	CASTELAGGIYEQYF
-	TRBV5-1	TRBJ1-1	TRBD1	TGCGCCAGCAGCTTGGCCCGGGACAGGCGGAACACTGAAGCTTTCTTT	CASSLARDRRNTEAFF
-	TRBV5-1	TRBJ2-5	-	TGCGCCAGCAGCGGGAGGCAGCAAGAGACCCAGTACTTC	CASSGRQQETQYF
once	TRBV2	TRBJ2-1	TRBD2	TGTGCCAGGGGTAGTAGCGGGAGCTCCTACAATGAGCAGTTCTTC	CARGSSGSSYNEQFF
-	TRBV5-1	TRBJ2-7	TRBD1	TGCGCCAGCAGCTGGTTGGGACAGGGCGTATACGAGCAGTACTTC	CASSWLGQGVYEQYF
-	TRBV28	TRBJ2-5	-	TGTGCCAGCAGTTCACTAACGGAGACCCAGTACTTC	CASSSLTETQYF
-	TRBV28	TRBJ2-7	TRBD2	TGTGCCAGCAGTTTAGACCTAGCGGGGACCTCCTACGAGCAGTACTTC	CASSLDLAGTSYEQYF
once	TRBV7-9	TRBJ2-1	-	TGTGCCAGCAGCCCCCCGACTAGCTACAATGAGCAGTTCTTC	CASSPPTSYNEQFF
-	TRBV9	TRBJ1-2	TRBD1	TGTGCCAGCAGTGGGGACAGCCTGCGGGGCTACACCTTC	CASSGDSLRGYTF
once	TRBV6-6	TRBJ2-7	TRBD1	TGTGCCAGCAGTTACCCACAGGGGGCAGGCTCCTACGAGCAGTACTTC	CASSYPQGAGSYEQYF
-	TRBV4-1	TRBJ2-7	-	TGCGCCAGCAGCCAAGGTTTAGTAAACTCCTACGAGCAGTACTTC	CASSQGLVNSYEQYF
-	TRBV4-2	TRBJ1-6	TRBD1	TGTGCCAGCAGCCAAGGGGACAGGAATTCACCCCTCCACTTT	CASSQGDRNSPLHF
-	TRBV6-5	TRBJ1-2	-	TGTGCCAGCAGTCCAGATTTGTCCGTCTATGGCTACACCTTC	CASSPDLSVYGYTF
-	TRBV5-1	TRBJ2-7	-	TGCGCCAGCAGCCCAACATCCTCTCTCGAGCAGTACTTC	CASSPTSSLEQYF
-	TRBV5-4	TRBJ2-3	TRBD2	TGTGCCAGCAGCTTGGATAGCGGGAGTGCGACAGATACGCAGTATTTT	CASSLDSGSATDTQYF
-	TRBV7-8	TRBJ2-2	TRBD1	TGTGCCAGCACCCGGACAGGGAACACCGGGGAGCTGTTTTTT	CASTRTGNTGELFF
few	TRBV5-6	TRBJ2-2	TRBD2	TGTGCCAGCAGCACCGGACTAGCTGTCACCGGGGAGCTGTTTTTT	CASSTGLAVTGELFF
-	TRBV7-9	TRBJ2-1	TRBD2	TGTGCCAGCAGCTTACGGCTAGCGGGAGTGCGTGAGCAGTTCTTC	CASSLRLAGVREQFF
-	TRBV6-5	TRBJ2-2	-	TGTGCCAGGAGGGGGGGAGTCGGGGAGCTGTTTTTT	CARRGGVGELFF
-	TRBV4-1	TRBJ1-1	TRBD1	TGCGCCAGCAGCCAAGATCTAAACAGGGGCTGGACTGAAGCTTTCTTT	CASSQDLNRGWTEAFF
-	TRBV30	TRBJ2-3	TRBD2	TGTGCCTGGAACCCCCAATCGCGGGAGATAGCAGATACGCAGTATTTT	CAWNPQSREIADTQYF
-	TRBV5-1	TRBJ2-3	TRBD2	TGCGCCAGCAGCTTGGTGACTAGCGGGAGCGCAGATACGCAGTATTTT	CASSLVTSGSADTQYF
-	TRBV28	TRBJ1-2	-	TGTGCCAGCAGCGGGACTATTCTTTATGGCTACACCTTC	CASSGTILYGYTF
-	TRBV7-2	TRBJ2-5	TRBD1	TGTGCCAGCAGCACCCGGGACAGCCAAGAGACCCAGTACTTC	CASSTRDSQETQYF
-	TRBV14	TRBJ1-3	-	TGTGCCAGCAGCCAGGGCCAAGTGTACTCTGGAAACACCATATATTTT	CASSQGQVYSGNTIYF